The sequence of this TCR beta chain was determined in a study of cytomegalovirus exposure and HLA in healthy donors listed by TCRdb under 2017. Some background on the complete study: An earlier analysis of 587 of the donors reported 250 to 300 Gb of sequence data and 95 million to 120 million unique TCR beta sequences obtained from approximately 180 million T cells. An early release covering roughly 600 HLA-typed donors comprised about 300 gigabases of sequencing data and tens of millions of unique TCR sequences. The genetic ancestry cluster associated with self-reported Caucasian donors included approximately 85% of the approximately 410 genotyped donors. The study was designed to test whether signatures of past pathogen exposure could be identified by cataloging public T cell receptors. The study used immunosequencing to profile the T cell repertoires of 600 to 850 subjects and linked those repertoires to cytomegalovirus serostatus. A separate validation cohort of approximately 130 different subjects was used in addition to the approximately 670-subject first cohort. High-throughput TCR immunosequencing, statistical association of individual TCRs with disease status, and machine learning were combined to predict cytomegalovirus infection status. A later analysis re-examined previously published TCR beta repertoires from about 700 donors and added high-resolution HLA genotyping to investigate patterns of TCR occurrence. In the later analysis, no new phenotypic data were used to find candidate immune exposures; instead, reliance was placed on TCR beta sequences and their occurrence across donors. An earlier analysis of several hundred of the donors used high-throughput TCR beta sequencing to judge whether each TCR beta V gene segment behaved as functional or pseudogenic. Donor age, sex, ethnicity and CMV serostatus were compiled alongside the repertoire data. A later genetic analysis took genome-wide SNP genotypes for about 60% of the roughly 670 donors and used that subset as a discovery cohort. Every repertoire in the discovery cohort had been generated on one and the same sequencing platform. Class I and class II HLA loci were covered by the typing at four-digit resolution. The number of donors typed differed by locus, with 629-630 for A, B, C, DRB1 and DQB1, around 520 for DQA1, approximately 570 for DPA1, and under 490 for DPB1. Five DR-DQ haplotypes were treated as single units for association and clustering because of strong linkage in the cohort. Among approximately 370 genotyped donors of the cohort, an average of around 250,000 unique TCR beta nucleotide sequences was sequenced per donor, of which roughly 17% were non-productive. On the study overall, not on this receptor specifically: The study gave a list of around 170 TCR beta chains associated with cytomegalovirus. A later analysis found that TCR association rates varied across HLA loci, with DRB1 alleles showing the most associated TCRs and HLA-C alleles the fewest. Most CMV-associated TCR beta chains appeared to be HLA-restricted in a later analysis, and the HLA associations seemed to be driven largely by CMV exposure. Across donors, most TCR sequences were observed very rarely, whereas some public TCRs were present in many individuals. Because HLA typing was unavailable for some donors at each locus, only the typed subset was used in association tests. Strong co-occurrence of HLA alleles, especially DR and DQ, made assigning TCR associations to individual alleles difficult. The classifier was reported to diagnose cytomegalovirus status with high specificity and sensitivity in both the original and validation cohorts. The earlier analysis of a few hundred of the donors excluded roughly 17 rarely observed V segments, including chromosome 9 orphons, because counts were too low. Sequencing depth was assumed to be roughly uniform across donors in the presence/absence analyses, though that assumption may not hold. A cluster of highly shared sequence variants was judged likely to be a technical artifact of the sequencing pipeline. Correlated functional status among segregating V segments might reflect linkage disequilibrium, but an unknown experimental factor could not be ruled out. Compared with equally common non-associated chains, HLA-associated TCR beta chains in a later analysis were more clonally expanded and had lower generation probabilities. A later genetic analysis reported fewer N-insertions in productive TCRs among donors in an Asian-associated ancestry cluster than the roughly 670-donor mean. At a false discovery rate of 0.05, a later analysis linked 15,000 to 20,000 TCR beta sequences to specific HLA alleles. It was suggested by the authors that the approach could potentially be generalized to other disease states and immunological phenotypes. In vitro tests confirmed that a few of the cytomegalovirus-associated TCR beta chains recognize cytomegalovirus antigens. A later genetic analysis associated a missense DCLRE1C variant with V-gene and J-gene trimming of TCR beta chains, and an independent cohort replicated the association. In a later analysis, several top co-occurrence clusters were reported to appear linked to parvovirus B19, influenza, CMV and Epstein-Barr virus. For the cohort, immune exposure information was limited to CMV serostatus. A further reported finding was that TCR beta sequences accurately predicted the HLA-A and HLA-B alleles for most subjects in the first cohort. Some IMGT-functional V segments, including TRBV6-2 and TRBV6-3, could not be told apart with the 87-base-pair reads, so those segments were excluded. In an earlier analysis of some 500 of the donors, most TCR beta V segments were observed in productive rearrangements about 87% or about 30% of the time, broadly matching IMGT annotations. This cohort had only TCR beta chains sequenced, and the lack of alpha or paired-chain data limited which features could be detected.

Details on this clone: It has no known antigen specificity.

Library generation was performed with the immunoSEQ multiplex PCR assay. For the multiplex PCR, a mixture combining 60 forward primers for TCR Vbeta segments and 13 reverse primers for TCR Jbeta segments was used. The CDR3 region of rearranged TCR beta genes was amplified from genomic DNA with a multiplex PCR assay. Amplified TCR beta libraries were sequenced as 87-base-pair reads on the Illumina HiSeq System. As for the authors' bioinformatics: A later analysis counted around 72 million unique TCR beta chains across the 550 to 750 repertoires, and 9 million to 14 million of these chains were shared by at least two donors. Raw reads were error-corrected and collapsed into unique sequences with a nearest-neighbor algorithm that merged closely related sequences to remove PCR and sequencing errors. V, D and J gene segments were assigned by aligning CDR3 sequences to IMGT reference sequences. For a sequence to be retained, a match of at least six nucleotides to both a V gene segment and a J gene segment was required. Rearrangements were called productive when the CDR3 lacked stop codons and stayed in frame with V and J; all others were non-productive. CDR3 was defined according to IMGT convention as the region running from the second conserved V-encoded cysteine to the conserved J-encoded phenylalanine. The earlier analysis of about 610 of the donors excluded any sequence lacking an unambiguous match to a single V gene segment. In an earlier analysis of roughly 500 of the donors, V segments were called functional above 56.7% productive rearrangements and were called segregating when the between-donor standard deviation exceeded 5%. A statistical classification framework was developed to diagnose cytomegalovirus status using the catalog of TCR beta chain sequences. V and J gene assignment, in a later analysis, came from comparing TCR nucleotide sequences with IMGT/GENE-DB human TR gene sequences. In a later analysis, CDR3 sequences and most-parsimonious VDJ recombination scenarios were assigned using the TCRdist pipeline. A later analysis defined each TCR beta chain by its CDR3 amino acid sequence plus V-gene family, and excluded reads lacking a unique V-gene family. In a later analysis, 500 to 700 highly shared, low-generation-probability nucleotide sequences were removed to address suspected cross-contamination and a sequencing artifact. For each public chain, a later analysis derived a clonal expansion index from normalized ranks of inferred template counts within each repertoire. Generation probabilities in a later analysis came from a VDJ recombination model fitted to out-of-frame rearrangements, and those results were checked against IGoR. In a later analysis, hypergeometric tests were used to score TCR-TCR, TCR-HLA and TCR-CMV co-occurrence, with a repertoire-size bias correction applied to TCR pairs. False discovery rates were estimated in a later analysis by permuting HLA or CMV assignments 20 times. A later analysis grouped co-occurring TCRs with DBSCAN, adding TCRdist sequence similarity when clustering within HLA-allele-positive subsets. Repertoires with fewer than 30,000 or more than 120,000 public chains, plus five repertoires with anomalous nucleotide sharing, were excluded from co-occurrence clustering. The source is immuneACCESS, and TCRdb retained only in-frame sequences with V and J called. Part of the clones is not carried over; for the studies checked, unresolved V genes explain less than half of this, and the remainder is unexplained. V, J and clone size were drawn from that table, and D and trimming were deduced from the DNA. The table kept for this sample lists 150,000 to 250,000 clones. Together, the top ten hold approximately 0.74% of the sample.

CDR1 and CDR2 are drawn from the germline V gene (reference sequence): GTSNPN, SVGIG. At the junction V is shortened by 1 base and J by 5 bases, with 18 bases in between. From cysteine to phenylalanine, the CDR3 is 16 amino acids long. The CDR3 DNA has 48 bases and is translated from base 1. In total, fewer than 750 healthy bone marrow donors made up the cohort. Cohort members were all nominally healthy when sampled, although unrecorded immune exposures were likely present. The donor was CMV seronegative and belonged to the group of 350 or so seronegative cohort members. Each donor provided a peripheral blood sample, and peripheral blood mononuclear cells were used for TCR beta sequencing. Genomic DNA extraction from the blood cell samples was performed with the Qiagen DNeasy Blood Extraction Kit.

Sequenced sample: PBMCs. This TCR was sampled from a boy under 18 in good health and CMV-seronegative. The rearrangement joined TRBV30 to TRBJ2-1; a tentative D call is TRBD2 (5 bases match). The CDR3 has the sequence CAWSAKHRLKDNEQFF. Here is the DNA: TGTGCCTGGAGTGCCAAACACCGACTAAAAGACAATGAGCAGTTCTTC.